This T cell receptor beta chain appears in the sequencing data of a study of long-term antiretroviral therapy in people with HIV. The overall study: Collection dates of the earliest samples fall about a decade before the 2015 immediate-ART recommendation.

From each donor, at least one pre-ART PBMC sample and at least two post-ART PBMC samples were obtained. They ran version v3.0 of the immunoSEQ assay at survey level. Roughly 35,000-50,000 T-cell genomes per sample were the sequencing target. The table came from immunoSEQ multiplex PCR; TCRdb's copy has only in-frame clones and leaves some out. This sample has about 30,000 clones; roughly 80% occur once, and the top ten carry approximately 8.3%. The CDR3 has 14 residues. The germline V gene has CDR1 SGDLS and CDR2 YYNGEE. Between the trimmed V and J ends, which lost 0 bases and 8 bases, there was a span of 14 bases.

The clonotype originates from a man aged 40-55 years with HIV. The material sequenced was unsorted PBMCs, taken 3 years after starting antiretroviral therapy. This chain links TRBV9 with TRBJ1-2, with D maybe TRBD1 (5 bases). CDR3 residues: CASSVEGSPGGYTF. The CDR3 DNA is TGTGCCAGCAGCGTAGAGGGGTCACCGGGGGGCTACACCTTC.